This TCR beta chain was identified in a study of early T cells in non-severe SARS-CoV-2 infection. Background on the study: Sequencing used unsorted whole-blood bulk RNA, so chains lack pairing. General observations from the study: VDJdb-based annotation leaned toward anti-spike CD8 responses and missed private and CD4 specificities.

This clonotype was observed a handful of times. The antigen remains unidentified. Individual cDNA molecules received unique molecular identifiers. TCRdb recomputed calls from the 5' RACE reads with MiXCR, one row per CDR3 protein. The sample shows 62,000 or so distinct CDR3 sequences, about 9.9% of them seen only once. Looked up from germline, CDR1 is SGHTA and CDR2 is FQGTGA. The V gene lost 5 bases and the J gene lost 8 bases, with 9 bases spanning the gap. This CDR3 has 11 amino acids. What was sequenced was whole blood. The chain has TRBV7-3 and TRBJ1-2; D remains unclear. This clonotype was obtained from an adult who was a healthcare worker with PCR-confirmed SARS-CoV-2 infection or an uninfected control (not recorded which). This chain's CDR3 is CASSTLTGYTF. The DNA of the CDR3 is TGTGCCAGCAGCACACTAACAGGCTACACCTTC.